This T cell receptor beta chain was documented in a study of blood T cell repertoires in COVID-19. Looking at the study overall: COVID-19 samples, acute and convalescent, were from the United States, Italy and Spain.

This CDR3 contains 15 residues. Germline V lookup: CDR1 MNHEY, CDR2 SVGAGI. Trimming removed 8 bases from V and 1 base from J; junction bases left unmatched: 7. Authors' data handling: Reference gene primer amplification gave nucleated cell count estimates. Clones were read by immunoSEQ multiplex PCR, and TCRdb kept only the in-frame ones, dropping some. Clonal size and the V and J genes are those of that table, whereas D and trimming came from the DNA. The sample comprises tens of thousands of clones, approximately 90% of which are singletons, and 3.2% rests with the top ten. The chain uses TRBV6-5 and TRBJ2-1; TRBD2 matches at 8 bases. This TCR was recovered from a man aged 45 to 65 with active COVID-19. Specimen: peripheral blood. The CDR3 region is CASRLGGGSYNEQFF. The CDR3 nucleotides are TGTGCCAGCCGCCTGGGCGGGGGGTCCTACAATGAGCAGTTCTTC.